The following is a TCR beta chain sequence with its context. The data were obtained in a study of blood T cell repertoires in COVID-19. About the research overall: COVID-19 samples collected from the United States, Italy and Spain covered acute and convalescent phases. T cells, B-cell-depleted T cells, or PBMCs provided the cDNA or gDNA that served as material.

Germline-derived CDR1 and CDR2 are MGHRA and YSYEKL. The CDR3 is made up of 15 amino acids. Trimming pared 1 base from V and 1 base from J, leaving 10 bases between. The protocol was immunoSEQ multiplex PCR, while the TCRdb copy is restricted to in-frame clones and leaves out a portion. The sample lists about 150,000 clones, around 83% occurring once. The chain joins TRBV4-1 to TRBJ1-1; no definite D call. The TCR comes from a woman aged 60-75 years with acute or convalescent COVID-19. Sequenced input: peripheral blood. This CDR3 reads CASSQVRGENTEAFF. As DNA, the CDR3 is TGCGCCAGCAGCCAAGTACGCGGGGAGAACACTGAAGCTTTCTTT.